This T cell receptor beta chain was documented in a study of blood T cell repertoires in COVID-19 (TCRdb year 2020). Regarding the research as a whole: Collaborator samples came from the United States, Italy and Spain and covered acute and convalescent phases of COVID-19. The sample metadata nearly always contained a de-identified subject ID, COVID-19 status, age in years and sex. The material from the prospective study consisted of cDNA or gDNA derived from T cells, B-cell-depleted T cells, or PBMCs. The samples were drawn from the first 160 participants of the ongoing ImmuneRACE study and from about 1,200 subjects provided by 6 global collaborators. HLA class I and class II types, where available, came from metadata supplied by the sample provider rather than from assay-based typing. The repertoires were released in a freely available public database meant as a resource for research on the immune response to SARS-CoV-2. Subjects who had been exposed to COVID-19, were actively infected with it, or had recovered from it provided the deeply sampled blood TCRbeta repertoires that made up the dataset. Results and caveats for the whole study, not just this receptor: The amount of clinical and demographic metadata varied by source and participant and was provided uncurated.

In regard to this clone: Its cognate antigen has yet to be identified. Qualities for individual bases were not recorded, and no much larger clone is one base off.

The collaborating institutions used their own protocols to collect whole blood in K2EDTA tubes. For TCRbeta analysis, collaborators shipped samples in one of three forms: frozen whole blood, isolated PBMCs, or DNA extracted from either of those sample types. TCRbeta CDR3 regions were amplified from genomic DNA by means of the immunoSEQ Assay, a bias-controlled multiplex PCR. As for the original processing: The number of nucleated cells in each sample was estimated by amplification of reference gene primers within the assay. Sequence reads were collapsed and filtered to measure the absolute abundance of every unique TCRbeta CDR3 rearrangement. For each sample, productive Simpson clonality was calculated as the square root of Simpson's diversity index across productive rearrangements. The source is immuneACCESS, and TCRdb retained only in-frame sequences with V and J called. Part of the clones is not carried over; for the studies checked, unresolved V genes explain less than half of this, and the remainder is unexplained. The DNA was the basis for D and trimming; V, J and clone size are from that table. The sample yields roughly 12,000 clones; nearly 95% were counted once. The ten largest clones add up to roughly 27% of the sample.

This TCR was recovered from a woman between 70 and 85 years old with active COVID-19. Source material: peripheral blood.

In nucleotides, the sequence is TGTGCCAGCAGCCAACAGGGTTTTGAAGCTTTCTTT. Its translation reads: CASSQQGFEAFF. The receptor chain draws on TRBV6-6 and TRBJ1-1; 6 matching bases give a weak D call of TRBD1. The cysteine opens and the phenylalanine closes a CDR3 of 12 amino acids. This entry keeps only the CDR3 DNA: 36 bases, framed from base 1. CDR1 and CDR2 are read off the germline V gene (reference sequence) as MNHNY and SVGAGI. The germline ends are 12 bases apart after V is trimmed by 6 bases and J by 7 bases.